Shown below are 21 T cell receptor beta chains from a single sample sequenced in a study of blood T cell repertoires in COVID-19. The table came from immunoSEQ multiplex PCR; TCRdb's copy has only in-frame clones and leaves some out. The sample gives tens of thousands of clones, 85% to 90% of which show up once; 4.9% is in the top ten. The sequencing input was peripheral blood. These receptors were taken from a woman between 45 and 60 years old with active COVID-19.

This sequence joins TRBV10-3 and TRBJ1-2, with 9 positions matching TRBD1. The CDR3 consists of 14 residues. Germline V gene lookup returns CDR1 ENHRY and CDR2 SYGVKD. Trimming took 3 bases from V and 6 from J; bases not matched to a gene: 5. The CDR3 region is CAISDPGQGHGYTF. The CDR3 nucleotides are TGTGCCATCAGTGACCCGGGACAGGGTCATGGCTACACCTTC.

This rearrangement joins TRBV7-2 to TRBJ1-3; TRBD1 might be the D (6 bases). Trimming shortened V by 5 bases and J by 0 bases, and 14 bases separated the two germline ends. The length of the CDR3 is 16 residues. Germline assignment: CDR1 SGHTA and CDR2 FQGNSA. The CDR3 is CASSPQGGSSGNTIYF. The DNA for the CDR3 is TGTGCCAGCAGCCCCCAAGGGGGAAGCTCTGGAAACACCATATATTTT.

For the CDR3, the DNA is TGTGCCTGCGGGTACAGGGATAGGAATGAAAAACTGTTTTTT. Its translation is CACGYRDRNEKLFF. The V and J genes are TRBV30 and TRBJ1-4, with a possible D match to TRBD1 (6 bases). V was trimmed by 6 bases and J by 5 bases, leaving 16 bases between them. The V gene's germline CDR1 is GTSNPN and CDR2 SVGIG (reference sequence). This CDR3 spans 14 amino acids.

This chain uses TRBV9 with TRBJ1-2; D gene uncertain. The length of the CDR3 is 15 residues. Between the trimmed V and J ends, which lost 0 bases and 5 bases, there was a span of 14 bases. Germline CDR1 SGDLS, CDR2 YYNGEE. CDR3: CASSVASGNRYGYTF. In nucleotides, the CDR3 is TGTGCCAGCAGCGTAGCTTCGGGGAATCGTTATGGCTACACCTTC.

The V and J genes are TRBV6-5 and TRBJ2-7; 7 bases map to TRBD2. Germline V CDR1 and CDR2: MNHEY, SVGAGI. Trimming took 6 bases from V and 3 from J; bases not matched to a gene: 5. The CDR3 is made up of 13 amino acids. The CDR3 sequence: CASRPSGNYEQYF. In DNA form, the CDR3 reads TGTGCCAGCAGGCCTAGCGGAAACTACGAGCAGTACTTC.

The genes are TRBV5-1 and TRBJ2-2; D is uncertain. The V gene's germline CDR1 is SGHRS and CDR2 YFSETQ. V dropped 1 base and J dropped 1 base, with 8 bases sitting between them. The CDR3 has 15 residues. CDR3 nucleotides: TGCGCCAGCAGCTTGTTAGCCGGGAACACCGGGGAGCTGTTTTTT. Its translation: CASSLLAGNTGELFF.

CDR3 in amino acids: CASSQVFGAYNEQFF. The CDR3 bases are TGCGCCAGCAGCCAAGTGTTCGGGGCCTACAATGAGCAGTTCTTC. The rearrangement uses TRBV4-1 and TRBJ2-1; D may be TRBD2 (5 bases). V was pared by 1 base and J by 2 bases, with 9 bases between. The germline CDR1 and CDR2 sequences are MGHRA and YSYEKL. The CDR3 loop spans 15 amino acids.

CDR3 region: CASSPSTGAGRGYGYTF. In nucleotides, the CDR3 is TGTGCCAGCTCGCCTTCGACAGGGGCCGGCCGGGGCTATGGCTACACCTTC. The J gene is TRBJ1-2, the V gene TRBV18; 8 bases align to TRBD1. The CDR3 contains 17 residues. Germline V gives CDR1 KGHSH, CDR2 LQKENI. V gave up 6 bases and J gave up 4 bases; unmatched junction bases: 16. The whole variable domain, filled in from reference TRBV18 and TRBJ1-2, reads NAGVMQNPRHLVRRRGQEARLRCSPMKGHSHVYWYRQLPEEGLKFMVYLQKENIIDESGMPKERFSAEFPKEGPSILRIQQVVRGDSAAYFCASSPSTGAGRGYGYTFGSGTRLTVV.

This clone was detected once. J is TRBJ2-1 and V is TRBV6-6, with 11 bases aligning to TRBD1. The ends lost 5 bases at V and 6 bases at J; junction bases unmatched: 12. The CDR3 has 17 amino acids. Germline V gene lookup returns CDR1 MNHNY and CDR2 SVGAGI (reference sequence). The DNA for the CDR3 is TGTGCCAGCAGTCCCGGACAGGGGGCGTTAATCGGCAATGAGCAGTTCTTC. This codes for CASSPGQGALIGNEQFF.

This chain links TRBV5-1 with TRBJ1-3; D unresolved. Deletions cut 4 bases from V and 0 bases from J, with 11 bases between. The CDR3 is made up of 15 amino acids. Germline CDR1 SGHRS, CDR2 YFSETQ. The CDR3 bases are TGCGCCAGCAGCGGAACGGAGAGCTCTGGAAACACCATATATTTT. It yields the protein CASSGTESSGNTIYF. Variable domain in full (rest from reference TRBV5-1 and TRBJ1-3): KAGVTQTPRYLIKTRGQQVTLSCSPISGHRSVSWYQQTPGQGLQFLFEYFSETQRNKGNFPGRFSGRQFSNSRSEMNVSTLELGDSALYLCASSGTESSGNTIYFGEGSWLTVV.

Only a few counts were recorded for this clone. The chain uses TRBV10-1 and TRBJ2-7, with 11 bases identical to TRBD2. The CDR3 has 15 amino acids. Germline V gene lookup returns CDR1 WNHNN and CDR2 SYGVQD (reference sequence). J gave up 2 bases and V 5 bases, and 5 bases lay outside the gene matches. CDR3 bases: TGCGCCAGCAGTTTCGGGACTAGCGGAGCCTACGAGCAGTACTTC. It codes for CASSFGTSGAYEQYF.

CDR3 residues: CASTTGGGYNEQFF. CDR3 nucleotide sequence: TGCGCCAGCACAACGGGAGGGGGCTACAATGAGCAGTTCTTC. The J gene is TRBJ2-1, the V gene TRBV5-1, with 8 bases lining up with TRBD2. The germline V gene has CDR1 SGHRS and CDR2 YFSETQ. This CDR3 comprises 14 residues. The V segment lost 6 bases and the J segment 3 bases; nucleotides outside the gene matches: 5.

This clone was recorded only once. The chain recombines TRBV29-1 with TRBJ2-3, with TRBD2 identical over 8 bases. There are 14 residues in the CDR3. Trimming took 7 bases from V and 3 from J; bases not matched to a gene: 9. CDR1 and CDR2 from the germline V gene are SQVTM and ANQGSEA. The CDR3 here is CSAGKAGVTDTQYF. The DNA of the CDR3 is TGCAGCGCCGGAAAAGCGGGAGTTACAGATACGCAGTATTTT.

The rearrangement uses TRBV18 and TRBJ2-7; 8 bases fit TRBD2. J lost 4 bases, V lost 3 bases, and 11 bases had no gene match. This CDR3 region has 16 residues. CDR1 and CDR2 (germline): KGHSH, LQKENI. CDR3 loop: CASSPGPGLGLYEQYF. The CDR3 bases are TGTGCCAGCTCACCGGGTCCGGGACTAGGCCTTTACGAGCAGTACTTC.

The chain recombines TRBV4-1 with TRBJ1-5, with 8 bases identical to TRBD1. Looked up from germline, CDR1 is MGHRA and CDR2 is YSYEKL. This CDR3 has 15 amino acids. The ends lost 4 bases at V and 7 bases at J; junction bases unmatched: 9. CDR3 nucleotide sequence: TGCGCCAGCAGCCTCGGACAGGGTACGAAGCAGCCCCAGCATTTT. It specifies CASSLGQGTKQPQHF.

The V gene is TRBV3-1 (or the pseudogene TRBV3-2), the J gene TRBJ2-7; D call uncertain. The CDR3 spans 14 residues. V was trimmed by 1 base and J by 2 bases, leaving 9 bases between them. Germline V gene data show CDR1 as LGHDT and CDR2 as YNNKEL (reference sequence). CDR3 DNA: TGTGCCAGCAGCCAAGTGGGCAGCACCTACGAGCAGTACTTC. Translation gives CASSQVGSTYEQYF.

The chain has TRBV10-3 and TRBJ2-7; 9 nucleotides match TRBD2. Germline loops: CDR1 ENHRY, CDR2 SYGVKD. Trimming cost V 0 bases and J 5 bases; bases outside gene matches: 8. The CDR3 contains 16 residues. The CDR3 loop reads CAISESRAGGLHEQYF. In nucleotides, the CDR3 is TGTGCCATCAGTGAGTCCCGAGCGGGAGGTCTTCACGAGCAGTACTTC.

The chain links TRBV19 to TRBJ2-4; D gene ambiguous. The CDR3 runs to 13 residues. Germline V gene lookup returns CDR1 LNHDA and CDR2 SQIVND (reference sequence). The ends were cut back, 2 bases at V and 6 bases at J, with 8 bases in the middle. In nucleotides, the CDR3 is TGTGCCAGTAGTATACAGGTTTTAAACATTCAGTACTTC. Residues: CASSIQVLNIQYF.

The rearrangement links TRBV15 to TRBJ2-3; TRBD2 aligns across 12 bases. The germline V gene encodes CDR1 LNHNV and CDR2 YYDKDF (reference sequence). With 1 base clipped from V and 4 bases from J, the junction kept 6 bases outside the gene matches. This CDR3 region has 17 residues. CDR3 region: CATSRGTSGTSSDTQYF. The CDR3 nucleotides are TGTGCCACCAGCAGAGGGACTAGCGGGACTAGCTCAGATACGCAGTATTTT. The whole variable domain, remainder taken from reference TRBV15 and TRBJ2-3, is DAMVIQNPRYQVTQFGKPVTLSCSQTLNHNVMYWYQQKSSQAPKLLFHYYDKDFNNEADTPDNFQSRRPNTSFCFLDIRSPGLGDTAMYLCATSRGTSGTSSDTQYFGPGTRLTVL.

This chain connects TRBV5-1 to TRBJ2-5, with TRBD1 matching over 7 bases. The CDR3 spans 15 residues. From germline, CDR1 is SGHRS and CDR2 YFSETQ. V trimming: 0 bases; J trimming: 4 bases; junction bases outside the gene matches: 6. The CDR3 loop reads CASSLATGVGETQYF. The CDR3 nucleotides read TGCGCCAGCAGCTTGGCCACAGGGGTGGGAGAGACCCAGTACTTC.

V usage is TRBV5-1 and J usage is TRBJ2-5; 10 bases line up with TRBD2. The CDR3 loop spans 15 amino acids. Germline V CDR1 and CDR2: SGHRS, YFSETQ. With V trimmed by 0 bases and J by 5 bases, 4 bases remained unmatched. The chain's CDR3 is CASSLGSSGSETQYF. DNA of the CDR3: TGCGCCAGCAGCTTGGGTTCTAGCGGGAGTGAGACCCAGTACTTC.